The next 28 T cell receptor beta chains were all read from a single sample in a study of CD8 T cells in ankylosing spondylitis. TCRdb fed the 5' RACE reads into MiXCR, producing one record per CDR3 protein. The profile shows around 150,000 distinct CDR3 sequences, around a third of them singletons. The sample comprised synovial fluid, either unsorted or a sorted T cell fraction (not recorded which). The receptors originated from a male donor with ankylosing spondylitis.

This clonotype was counted between two and nine times. This sequence joins TRBV12-3 or TRBV12-4 and TRBJ2-5; D perhaps matches TRBD1 (6 bases). CDR3 size: 13 residues. Trimming left V 6 bases short and J 5 bases short, with 13 bases between. CDR3 loop: CASSAQGHETQYF. The CDR3 nucleotides are TGTGCCAGCAGCGCCCAGGGGCACGAGACCCAGTACTTC.

The chain is built from TRBV27 and TRBJ2-2; D ambiguous. The germline V and J ends were trimmed by 2 bases and 6 bases, with 13 bases remaining between them. The CDR3 is made up of 15 amino acids. Germline CDR1 is MNHEY and CDR2 is SMNVEV (reference sequence). CDR3 residues: CASSLGLRVSGELFF. The CDR3 bases are TGTGCCAGCAGTTTAGGCCTAAGGGTCTCCGGGGAGCTGTTTTTT.

There are a few counts of this clonotype. The genes are TRBV5-1 and TRBJ1-4; tentative D call: TRBD1 (6 bases). The CDR3 extends over 14 amino acids. Looked up from germline, CDR1 is SGHRS and CDR2 is YFSETQ. Trimming removed 6 bases at V and 7 bases at J, with 16 bases between. CDR3 amino acids: CASNTGTGSEKLFF. For the CDR3, the DNA is TGCGCCAGCAACACAGGGACCGGGAGTGAAAAACTGTTTTTT.

The CDR3 protein is CASSYYRGGNTGELFF. The CDR3 nucleotides read TGTGCCAGCAGCTACTACAGGGGCGGGAACACCGGGGAGCTGTTTTTT. The chain links TRBV11-2 to TRBJ2-2; the match to TRBD1 covers 7 bases. This CDR3 region has 16 residues. CDR1 and CDR2 from the germline V gene are SGHAT and FQNNGV. V shed 4 bases and J 1 base; nucleotides not matched to a gene: 6.

V usage is TRBV20-1 and J usage is TRBJ2-3, with 8 bases lining up with TRBD1. The CDR3 length is 14 residues. Trimming at V came to 6 bases and at J to 2 bases, leaving 7 bases not matched to a gene. Per the germline V gene, CDR1 is DFQATT and CDR2 is SNEGSKA (reference sequence). The CDR3 nucleotides read TGCAGTGCCCCTGGACAGGGCCCCACAGATACGCAGTATTTT. This encodes CSAPGQGPTDTQYF.

This clonotype has at least ten counts. This chain uses TRBV20-1 with TRBJ2-1, with D perhaps TRBD1 or TRBD2 (5 bases each). The CDR3 covers 15 residues. The germline gives CDR1 DFQATT, CDR2 SNEGSKA (reference sequence). V was clipped by 3 bases and J by 8 bases, with 20 bases between them. The DNA for the CDR3 is TGCAGTGCTAGTGATCGGGGCCTCATTATCGATGAGCAGTTCTTC. Translated, it gives CSASDRGLIIDEQFF.

Concerning this clonotype itself: The germline gene is not matched at one end of the junction; a read error may be the cause. The chain couples TRBV7-7 to TRBJ1-6; D is uncertain. The length of the CDR3 is 13 residues. Germline V gene sequence: CDR1 SSHAT, CDR2 FNYEAQ (reference sequence). CDR3 sequence: CASSTSLNSPLHF. CDR3 nucleotides: TGTGCTAGCAGCACGAGCCTAAATTCACCCCTCCACTTT.

This clonotype ranks as medium-sized. The chain joins TRBV7-8 to TRBJ2-5; 8 nucleotides line up with TRBD1. The J segment lost 3 bases and the V segment lost 0 bases, leaving 3 bases of the junction unmatched. From germline, CDR1 is SGHVS and CDR2 FQNEAQ. The CDR3 consists of 15 residues. Here the CDR3 DNA reads TGTGCCAGCAGCTTAGCTCCGACAGGGGAAGAGACCCAGTACTTC. Encoded protein: CASSLAPTGEETQYF.

This clonotype was seen a few times. The V call is TRBV7-8, the J call TRBJ2-1; 8 bases are a match to TRBD2. The CDR3 is 15 residues long. V lost 4 bases to trimming and J lost 3 bases; unmatched junction nucleotides: 5. Germline lookup yields CDR1 SGHVS and CDR2 FQNEAQ. DNA of the CDR3: TGTGCCAGCAGCTACCGGGAGGGGAACTACAATGAGCAGTTCTTC. Its translation: CASSYREGNYNEQFF.

This chain connects TRBV21-1 to TRBJ2-2; TRBD2 is the table's D call and was not checked against the DNA. TRBV21-1 is designated a pseudogene. The CDR3 loop spans 16 amino acids. CDR3: CASKLIGQENTGELFF. Here the CDR3 DNA reads TGTGCCAGCAAGCTCATAGGGCAGGAGAACACCGGGGAGCTGTTTTTT.

The chain uses TRBV20-1 and TRBJ1-6, with 11 nucleotides matching TRBD1. V was pared by 0 bases and J by 5 bases, with 9 bases of the junction left unmatched. Germline CDR1 DFQATT, CDR2 SNEGSKA (reference sequence). The length of the CDR3 is 18 residues. The CDR3 is CSARDHRDRGIHNSPLHF. The CDR3 region has the DNA TGCAGTGCTAGAGACCACCGGGACAGGGGGATCCATAATTCACCCCTCCACTTT.

This chain links TRBV14 with TRBJ2-7; D may be TRBD1 (5 bases). Trimming removed 1 base from V and 3 bases from J, with 13 bases in between. The CDR3 totals 15 residues. The V gene's germline CDR1 is SGHDN and CDR2 FVKESK. The CDR3 region is CASSQGQSELYEQYF. CDR3 DNA sequence: TGTGCCAGCAGCCAAGGACAGTCCGAGCTCTACGAGCAGTACTTC.

The chain uses TRBV9 and TRBJ2-5; no firm D call. CDR1 SGDLS and CDR2 YYNGEE come from the germline V gene. The CDR3 runs to 14 residues. The V end was cut by 0 bases, the J end by 4 bases, with 10 bases between. CDR3 loop: CASSVVADAETQYF. Here the CDR3 DNA reads TGTGCCAGCAGCGTAGTGGCGGATGCAGAGACCCAGTACTTC.

The rearrangement links TRBV7-2 to TRBJ2-3, with TRBD2 identical over 9 bases. Germline CDR1 and CDR2: SGHTA and FQGNSA. The CDR3 runs 14 residues. V gave up 4 bases and J gave up 3 bases; unmatched junction bases: 2. This CDR3 reads CASSSGLATDTQYF. In DNA form, the CDR3 reads TGTGCCAGCAGCTCCGGACTAGCGACAGATACGCAGTATTTT.

The chain is built from TRBV11-2 and TRBJ1-2, with 8 bases aligning to TRBD1. V lost 5 bases, J lost 0 bases, and 5 bases stayed unmatched. Germline assignment: CDR1 SGHAT and CDR2 FQNNGV. There are 15 residues in the CDR3. CDR3: CASSKTDRANYGYTF. The CDR3 coding sequence is TGTGCCAGCAGCAAAACGGACAGGGCTAACTATGGCTACACCTTC.

This sequence joins TRBV28 and TRBJ1-5, with a possible D match to TRBD1 (5 bases). The CDR3 is 15 residues long. Germline CDR1 reads MDHEN; CDR2 reads SYDVKM. V was shortened by 7 bases and J by 7 bases, with 20 bases between the two germline ends. The chain's CDR3 is CASTFRAREGQPQHF. The CDR3 nucleotides are TGTGCCAGCACCTTCCGAGCCAGGGAAGGCCAGCCCCAGCATTTT.

The chain couples TRBV4-1 to TRBJ2-7; 12 bases align to TRBD2. From germline, CDR1 is MGHRA and CDR2 YSYEKL. The V gene end was trimmed by 4 bases and the J gene end by 0 bases; junction bases not matched to a gene: 7. The CDR3 consists of 17 residues. CDR3 protein: CASSLRTSGVSSYEQYF. CDR3 in DNA: TGCGCCAGCAGCCTCCGGACTAGCGGGGTGAGCTCCTACGAGCAGTACTTC.

The chain couples TRBV7-6 to TRBJ1-4, with D hard to call. Trimming removed 2 bases from V and 6 bases from J, with 13 bases in between. There are 15 residues in the CDR3. Germline CDR1 SGHVS, CDR2 FNYEAQ. The CDR3 is CASSLRSAAYEKLFF. In nucleotides, the CDR3 is TGTGCCAGCAGCTTACGAAGTGCGGCCTATGAAAAACTGTTTTTT.

Many counts were recorded for this clonotype. The V call is TRBV10-2, the J call TRBJ2-1; 7 bases match TRBD2. Trimming at V came to 4 bases and at J to 4 bases, leaving 7 bases not matched to a gene. The length of the CDR3 is 15 residues. Germline V gene lookup returns CDR1 WSHSY and CDR2 SAAADI. DNA of the CDR3: TGCGCCAGCAGTGTGCTAGCGGCTGAATACAATGAGCAGTTCTTC. As protein: CASSVLAAEYNEQFF.

This clonotype was seen ten or more times. The CDR3 nucleotides are TGTGCCAGCAACCCCGGACAGGCTTACAATGAGCAGTTCTTC. Protein: CASNPGQAYNEQFF. The gene calls are TRBV7-2 and TRBJ2-1; TRBD1 aligns across 7 bases. Per germline, CDR1 SGHTA and CDR2 FQGNSA. The CDR3 sequence is 14 residues long. Germline trimming cut 7 bases from V and 4 bases from J; bases unmatched to any gene: 7.

This clonotype has just a few counts. This CDR3 reads CASSPSRRGGSYNEQFF. In DNA form, the CDR3 reads TGTGCCAGCAGCCCATCTCGGCGGGGTGGCTCCTACAATGAGCAGTTCTTC. V usage is TRBV5-4 and J usage is TRBJ2-1; D is perhaps TRBD2 (6 bases). V dropped 4 bases and J dropped 0 bases, with 17 bases sitting between them. CDR1 SGHNT and CDR2 YYREEE come from the germline V gene (reference sequence). This CDR3 contains 17 residues.

The chain employs TRBV28 and TRBJ1-3, with 7 bases identical to TRBD1. V shed 6 bases, J shed 4 bases, and the junction held 9 bases outside the gene matches. This CDR3 comprises 15 residues. Per germline, CDR1 MDHEN and CDR2 SYDVKM. The CDR3 loop reads CASRDRSKLGNTIYF. CDR3 in DNA: TGTGCCAGCAGGGACAGGAGTAAACTAGGAAACACCATATATTTT.

This clonotype was detected only a few times. The chain is built from TRBV29-1 and TRBJ1-1, with D maybe TRBD1 (6 bases). CDR1 is SQVTM, CDR2 ANQGSEA, per germline. CDR3 length equals 12 residues. With 0 bases removed from V and 5 bases from J, the gap between germline ends came to 7 bases. The CDR3 sequence: CSVEDTGTEAFF. Here the CDR3 DNA reads TGCAGCGTTGAAGATACAGGGACTGAAGCTTTCTTT.

This clonotype was found a few times. This chain joins TRBV2 and TRBJ2-7; 10 bases fit TRBD1. Germline CDR1 reads SNHLY; CDR2 reads FYNNEI. V gave up 7 bases and J gave up 5 bases; unmatched junction bases: 8. This CDR3 comprises 14 residues. In DNA, the CDR3 is TGTGCCAGCAAGAAGGACAGGGGGGTTCACGAGCAGTACTTC. It specifies CASKKDRGVHEQYF.

This chain joins TRBV6-5 and TRBJ2-1; possible D gene TRBD2, 7 bases. Trimming pared 0 bases from V and 7 bases from J, leaving 10 bases between. Per the germline V gene, CDR1 is MNHEY and CDR2 is SVGAGI. The CDR3 loop spans 14 amino acids. The CDR3 nucleotides read TGTGCCAGCAGTTACTCGGGGGGGGCTAATGAGCAGTTCTTC. Amino acids: CASSYSGGANEQFF.

The rearrangement uses TRBV18 and TRBJ2-3; D is undetermined. Germline V gene sequence: CDR1 KGHSH, CDR2 LQKENI. The CDR3 is made up of 16 amino acids. The V end was cut by 3 bases, the J end by 4 bases, with 17 bases between. CDR3 in amino acids: CASSPANVGSADTQYF. Here the CDR3 DNA reads TGTGCCAGCTCACCGGCCAATGTCGGCTCCGCAGATACGCAGTATTTT.

The sample holds many counts of this clonotype. The chain links TRBV20-1 to TRBJ2-5; D possibly corresponds to TRBD2 (5 bases). CDR1 and CDR2 (germline): DFQATT, SNEGSKA (reference sequence). Trimming took off 7 bases at V and 1 base at J, with 16 bases between the two ends. The CDR3 sequence is 14 residues long. The CDR3 DNA follows: TGCAGTGGACTGAGGGAGTCGTTCCAAGAGACCCAGTACTTC. Protein: CSGLRESFQETQYF.

The chain links TRBV29-1 to TRBJ2-1, with TRBD2 identical over 12 bases. V was pared by 7 bases and J by 3 bases, with 7 bases of the junction left unmatched. The CDR3 loop spans 15 amino acids. Germline-derived CDR1 and CDR2 are SQVTM and ANQGSEA. CDR3 loop: CSARTSGNVYNEQFF. In DNA, the CDR3 is TGCAGCGCTCGGACTAGCGGGAATGTCTACAATGAGCAGTTCTTC.